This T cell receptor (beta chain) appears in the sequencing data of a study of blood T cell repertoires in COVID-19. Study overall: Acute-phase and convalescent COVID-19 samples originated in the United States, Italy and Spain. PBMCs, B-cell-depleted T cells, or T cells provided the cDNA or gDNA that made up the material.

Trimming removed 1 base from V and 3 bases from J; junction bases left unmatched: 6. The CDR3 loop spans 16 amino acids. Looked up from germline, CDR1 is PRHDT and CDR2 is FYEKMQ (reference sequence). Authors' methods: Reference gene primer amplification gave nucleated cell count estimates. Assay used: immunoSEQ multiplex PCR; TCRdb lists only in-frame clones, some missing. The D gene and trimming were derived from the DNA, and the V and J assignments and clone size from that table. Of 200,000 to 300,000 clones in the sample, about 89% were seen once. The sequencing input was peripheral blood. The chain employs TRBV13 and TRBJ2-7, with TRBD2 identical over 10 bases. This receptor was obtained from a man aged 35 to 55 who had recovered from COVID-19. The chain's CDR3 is CASSLVGSGRSYEQYF. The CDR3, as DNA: TGTGCCAGCAGCTTAGTAGGTAGCGGGAGGAGCTACGAGCAGTACTTC.